What follows are 27 T cell receptor beta chains derived from one specimen sequenced in a study of blood T cell repertoires in COVID-19. Assay: immunoSEQ multiplex PCR; the TCRdb copy retains only in-frame clones and omits some. Among just over 650,000 clones listed, around 89% were seen once. The sequenced sample consisted of peripheral blood. The receptor set was obtained from a woman under 30 with acute or convalescent COVID-19.

V usage is TRBV2 and J usage is TRBJ2-7; TRBD1 matches 8 bases. The CDR3 extends over 15 amino acids. The junction had 11 bases not matched to a gene; V was cut back by 4 bases and J by 6 bases. The germline gives CDR1 SNHLY, CDR2 FYNNEI. The DNA for the CDR3 is TGTGCCAGCAGTGCCCCGGCGCAGGGGGCTAGCGAGCAGTACTTC. It encodes CASSAPAQGASEQYF.

V and J are TRBV19 and TRBJ2-7, with D possibly being TRBD1 (6 bases). The ends were cut back, 5 bases at V and 5 bases at J, with 10 bases in the middle. CDR3 length equals 12 residues. CDR1 is LNHDA and CDR2 is SQIVND in the germline V gene (reference sequence). In DNA form, the CDR3 reads TGTGCCAGTAGTTCCAGGGGTAACGAGCAGTACTTC. It yields the protein CASSSRGNEQYF. Based on the CDR3 plus reference TRBV19 and TRBJ2-7, the full variable domain is DGGITQSPKYLFRKEGQNVTLSCEQNLNHDAMYWYRQDPGQGLRLIYYSQIVNDFQKGDIAEGYSVSREKKESFPLTVTSAQKNPTAFYLCASSSRGNEQYFGPGTRLTVT.

The chain recombines TRBV28 with TRBJ2-2; 7 bases are shared with TRBD2. Germline CDR1 is MDHEN and CDR2 is SYDVKM. This CDR3 has 15 residues. After removal of 3 bases from V and 1 base from J, the junction contained 2 bases not matched to a gene. The CDR3 nucleotides are TGTGCCAGCAGTTTGTGGGGGGGGAACACCGGGGAGCTGTTTTTT. It yields the protein CASSLWGGNTGELFF.

The chain joins TRBV27 to TRBJ1-1; TRBD1 is a possible D gene (6 bases). There are 13 residues in the CDR3. Germline V gene data show CDR1 as MNHEY and CDR2 as SMNVEV (reference sequence). With 4 bases removed from V and 1 base from J, the gap between germline ends came to 7 bases. CDR3 in amino acids: CASSSRGNTEAFF. The DNA for the CDR3 is TGTGCCAGCAGTTCCAGGGGGAACACTGAAGCTTTCTTT.

This chain links TRBV7-6 with TRBJ1-4, with 10 positions matching TRBD1. Germline V CDR1 and CDR2: SGHVS, FNYEAQ. Germline trimming cut 5 bases from V and 0 bases from J; bases unmatched to any gene: 3. The CDR3 consists of 16 residues. CDR3 DNA: TGTGCCAGCAGCCGTGGACAGGGGGCAACTAATGAAAAACTGTTTTTT. Translated: CASSRGQGATNEKLFF.

The rearrangement links TRBV6-5 to TRBJ1-1, with D possibly TRBD1 on 6 matching bases. From germline, CDR1 is MNHEY and CDR2 SVGAGI. V was clipped by 6 bases and J by 7 bases, with 18 bases between them. This CDR3 is 14 amino acids long. The CDR3 DNA reads as TGTGCCAGCAGCCGCAATTCAGGGGACCTTGAAGCTTTCTTT. Encoded protein: CASSRNSGDLEAFF.

J is TRBJ1-5 and V is TRBV4-1, with D uncertain. This CDR3 contains 13 residues. Germline values: CDR1 MGHRA, CDR2 YSYEKL. The ends were cut back, 4 bases at V and 11 bases at J, with 15 bases in the middle. The DNA for the CDR3 is TGCGCCAGCAGCCTTGCAGTGTTATTGTCCCAGCATTTT. This codes for CASSLAVLLSQHF.

J is TRBJ2-2 and V is TRBV12-3 or TRBV12-4, with a tentative D call TRBD2 (5 bases). V was shortened by 6 bases and J by 6 bases, with 8 bases between the two germline ends. This CDR3 contains 12 residues. The CDR3 protein is CASRPGAGELFF. The CDR3 nucleotides read TGTGCCAGCAGACCCGGGGCCGGGGAGCTGTTTTTT.

This clone has only one observation. In DNA form, the CDR3 reads TGTGCCAGCAGCCCACTAGCGGGGGGCTACACAGATACGCAGTATTTT. It codes for CASSPLAGGYTDTQYF. V and J are TRBV7-2 and TRBJ2-3, with 12 bases fitting TRBD2. After removal of 5 bases from V and 2 bases from J, the junction contained 5 bases not matched to a gene. Germline-derived CDR1 and CDR2 are SGHTA and FQGNSA. The CDR3 sequence is 16 residues long.

This clone has a handful of counts. The CDR3 DNA sequence: TGCGCCAGCAGCCCAGCTAGCGCCTCAGGGCCCTACAATGAGCAGTTCTTC. Translated: CASSPASASGPYNEQFF. The genes are TRBV4-3 and TRBJ2-1, with D possibly TRBD2 on 6 matching bases. Germline V CDR1 and CDR2: LGHNA, YSLEER. Between the trimmed V and J ends, which lost 4 bases and 2 bases, there was a span of 18 bases. This CDR3 has 17 residues.

The chain couples TRBV9 to TRBJ1-4; D is ambiguous. V dropped 4 bases and J dropped 0 bases, with 13 bases sitting between them. The germline V gene has CDR1 SGDLS and CDR2 YYNGEE. The CDR3 loop spans 16 amino acids. This chain's CDR3 is CASSRGSQSTNEKLFF. CDR3 in DNA: TGTGCCAGCAGCCGCGGCAGTCAATCAACTAATGAAAAACTGTTTTTT.

V and J are TRBV6-5 and TRBJ1-4; 8 nucleotides line up with TRBD1. The CDR3 length is 16 residues. Germline V lookup: CDR1 MNHEY, CDR2 SVGAGI. The V and J ends lost 4 bases and 0 bases, in that order; junction bases with no gene match: 4. CDR3 region: CASSFTGGATNEKLFF. The CDR3 DNA sequence: TGTGCCAGCAGTTTTACAGGGGGAGCAACTAATGAAAAACTGTTTTTT.

The rearrangement joins TRBV7-9 to TRBJ1-1; 8 nucleotides agree with TRBD1. V lost 4 bases to trimming and J lost 1 base; unmatched junction nucleotides: 5. CDR1 SEHNR and CDR2 FQNEAQ come from the germline V gene (reference sequence). The CDR3 consists of 15 residues. The CDR3 coding sequence is TGTGCCAGCAGCTCGACCGGGACAGGGAACACTGAAGCTTTCTTT. Protein sequence: CASSSTGTGNTEAFF.

This clone was seen only once. In nucleotides, the CDR3 is TGTGCCAGCAGCTTTGGTCCAGGGGGTCATGGCTACACCTTC. This codes for CASSFGPGGHGYTF. The chain is built from TRBV5-6 and TRBJ1-2; TRBD1 aligns across 7 bases. The CDR3 contains 14 residues. Trimming took 2 bases from V and 6 from J; bases not matched to a gene: 7. Germline-derived CDR1 and CDR2 are SGHDT and YYEEEE.

This clone was recorded a few times. The chain has TRBV7-2 and TRBJ1-2, with 7 bases that match TRBD1. This CDR3 has 14 amino acids. J lost 5 bases, V lost 5 bases, and 8 bases had no gene match. Germline V CDR1 and CDR2: SGHTA, FQGNSA. CDR3 amino acids: CASSSRGVNYGYTF. In DNA form, the CDR3 reads TGTGCCAGCAGCAGCAGGGGGGTTAATTATGGCTACACCTTC.

The CDR3 sequence: CASSLPGVGDEQYF. The CDR3, as DNA: TGTGCCAGCAGTCTTCCAGGGGTTGGCGACGAGCAGTACTTC. The chain links TRBV6-2 or TRBV6-3 to TRBJ2-7, with D possibly TRBD1 on 6 matching bases. Trimming pared 5 bases from V and 5 bases from J, leaving 16 bases between. CDR3 length equals 14 residues. Germline-derived CDR1 and CDR2 are MNHEY and SVGEGT.

The rearrangement links TRBV7-2 to TRBJ2-5; perhaps TRBD1 as D (5 bases). Trimming shortened V by 11 bases and J by 5 bases, and 18 bases separated the two germline ends. The length of the CDR3 is 13 residues. CDR1 SGHTA and CDR2 FQGNSA come from the germline V gene. The CDR3 nucleotides are TGTGCCTCAGGTGGGCCAGGGTTGGAGACCCAGTACTTC. Its translation is CASGGPGLETQYF.

This clone was observed a single time. The genes are TRBV15 and TRBJ1-2; D ambiguous. The CDR3 totals 14 residues. CDR1 is LNHNV, CDR2 YYDKDF, per germline (reference sequence). The V end lost 4 bases, the J end lost 2 bases, and 11 bases lay between the germline ends. The CDR3: CATSKLEANYGYTF. In nucleotides, the CDR3 is TGTGCCACCAGCAAACTTGAAGCCAACTATGGCTACACCTTC.

This clone was counted a few times. This chain links TRBV28 with TRBJ2-7, with 7 positions matching TRBD2. The germline V gene encodes CDR1 MDHEN and CDR2 SYDVKM. With V trimmed by 8 bases and J by 0 bases, 1 base remained unmatched. The CDR3 is made up of 12 amino acids. CDR3: CASGEGSYEQYF. The CDR3 nucleotides are TGTGCCAGCGGGGAGGGCTCCTACGAGCAGTACTTC.

This clone was detected only a few times. This chain links TRBV4-3 with TRBJ1-4, with TRBD1 matching 7 bases. This CDR3 is 17 amino acids long. V was clipped by 1 base and J by 5 bases; unmatched bases: 10. Germline assignment: CDR1 LGHNA and CDR2 YSLEER. CDR3 amino acids: CASSQGRGGGSNEKLFF. CDR3 in DNA: TGCGCCAGCAGCCAAGGCAGAGGGGGCGGATCCAATGAAAAACTGTTTTTT.

The chain joins TRBV7-9 to TRBJ1-3; tentative D call: TRBD1 (5 bases). The CDR3 covers 17 residues. The germline gives CDR1 SEHNR, CDR2 FQNEAQ (reference sequence). V lost 1 base, J lost 0 bases, and 13 bases lay in between. The CDR3 spells CASSLVSRTLSGNTIYF. In DNA form, the CDR3 reads TGTGCCAGCAGCTTAGTGTCCCGGACACTCTCTGGAAACACCATATATTTT.

This rearrangement joins TRBV21-1 to TRBJ2-6; the table's D call, TRBD2, was not checked against the DNA. TRBV21-1 is classified as a pseudogene. The CDR3 has 21 amino acids. DNA of the CDR3: TGTGCCAGCAGCAAAGGCGCGCGGGGGCCGCCGACCCCGTCTGGGGCCAACGTCCTGACTTTC. Protein product: CASSKGARGPPTPSGANVLTF.

This chain joins TRBV11-2 and TRBJ1-1; D is perhaps TRBD1 (6 bases). CDR3 length: 15 residues. With 5 bases removed from V and 1 base from J, the gap between germline ends came to 14 bases. Per the germline V gene, CDR1 is SGHAT and CDR2 is FQNNGV. In nucleotides, the CDR3 is TGTGCCAGCAGCCCGACCGGGACACCGAACACTGAAGCTTTCTTT. As protein: CASSPTGTPNTEAFF.

The chain is built from TRBV6-6 and TRBJ1-6, with 7 positions matching TRBD1. Germline assignment: CDR1 MNHNY and CDR2 SVGAGI (reference sequence). The ends lost 0 bases at V and 10 bases at J; junction bases unmatched: 6. The CDR3 contains 15 residues. The CDR3 bases are TGTGCCAGCAGTTACTCGAGGGGGCCGGGATCACCCCTCCACTTT. It encodes CASSYSRGPGSPLHF.

This chain links TRBV27 with TRBJ2-5; 11 positions agree with TRBD1. With 6 bases clipped from V and 4 bases from J, the junction kept 10 bases outside the gene matches. The CDR3 length is 16 residues. In germline, CDR1 is MNHEY, CDR2 SMNVEV (reference sequence). The DNA for the CDR3 is TGTGCCAGCAGCCCTTGGACAGGGGGCGCAGGAGAGACCCAGTACTTC. It is translated as CASSPWTGGAGETQYF.

The V call is TRBV7-2, the J call TRBJ1-6, with D maybe TRBD1 (6 bases). The CDR3 extends over 17 amino acids. Deletions cut 5 bases from V and 6 bases from J, with 20 bases between. Germline V CDR1 and CDR2: SGHTA, FQGNSA. The CDR3 here is CASSPRKAGATNSPLHF. The CDR3 DNA reads as TGTGCCAGCAGCCCCCGGAAGGCAGGGGCTACTAATTCACCCCTCCACTTT.

The J gene is TRBJ2-1, the V gene TRBV9; 9 bases line up with TRBD1. V trimming: 0 bases; J trimming: 7 bases; junction bases outside the gene matches: 11. CDR3 length: 17 residues. Germline CDR1 is SGDLS and CDR2 is YYNGEE. CDR3: CASSVAGGGTGTNEQFF. CDR3 nucleotides: TGTGCCAGCAGCGTAGCTGGGGGGGGGACAGGGACTAATGAGCAGTTCTTC.